The T cell receptor beta chain described here comes from a study of technical replicates of blood from several donors. Trimming removed 3 bases from V and 3 bases from J; junction bases left unmatched: 5. This CDR3 region has 15 residues. Germline V gives CDR1 MNHNS, CDR2 SASEGT. Measured with immunoSEQ multiplex PCR; TCRdb has only the in-frame clones, and not every one. The sample carries approximately 31,000 clones, over 85% recorded once. This receptor was identified in a human donor in good health. Some clones in this sample may be carry-over from other donors' samples. This rearrangement joins TRBV6-1 to TRBJ2-1; 7 bases match TRBD2. Source material: PBMCs. The CDR3, as DNA: TGTGCCAGCAGTGAGCCTAGCGGATACTACAATGAGCAGTTCTTC. Its translation: CASSEPSGYYNEQFF.